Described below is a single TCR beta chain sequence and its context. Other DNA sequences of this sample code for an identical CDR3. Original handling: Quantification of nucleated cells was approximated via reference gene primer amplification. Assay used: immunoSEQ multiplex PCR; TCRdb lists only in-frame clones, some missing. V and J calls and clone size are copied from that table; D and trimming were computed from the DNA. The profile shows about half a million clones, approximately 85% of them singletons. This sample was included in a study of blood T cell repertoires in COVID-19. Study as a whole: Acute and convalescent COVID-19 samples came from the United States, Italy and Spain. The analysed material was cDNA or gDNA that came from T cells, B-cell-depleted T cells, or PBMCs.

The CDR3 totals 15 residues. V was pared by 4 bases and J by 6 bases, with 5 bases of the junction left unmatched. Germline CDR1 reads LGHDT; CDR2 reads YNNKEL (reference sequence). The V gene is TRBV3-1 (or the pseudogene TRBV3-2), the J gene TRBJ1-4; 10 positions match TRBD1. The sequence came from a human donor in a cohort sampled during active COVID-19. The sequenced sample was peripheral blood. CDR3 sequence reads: CASSPPGTGDEKLFF. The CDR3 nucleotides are TGTGCCAGCAGCCCTCCCGGGACAGGGGATGAAAAACTGTTTTTT.